These 12 T cell receptor beta chains share one sample of origin, sequenced in a study of radiation and T cells in renal cell carcinoma. Sequenced by immunoSEQ multiplex PCR; TCRdb stores in-frame clones only, minus some. Among over 60,000 clones listed, roughly 80% were seen once. Documented time point: blood 4 weeks post-SBRT, at nephrectomy. This sample's treatment: 15 Gy SBRT to primary tumor, nephrectomy 4 weeks later. Material: blood, obtained from a patient whose treatment included radiotherapy and nephrectomy. All receptors come from an older woman with renal cell carcinoma.

The gene calls are TRBV6-1 and TRBJ2-3; D perhaps matches TRBD2 (5 bases). The ends were cut back, 2 bases at V and 5 bases at J, with 20 bases in the middle. Germline-derived CDR1 and CDR2 are MNHNS and SASEGT. The CDR3 spans 17 residues. CDR3 nucleotide sequence: TGTGCCAGCAGTGAACTCCTTTCGGACTCCTGGATAGATACGCAGTATTTT. Its protein is CASSELLSDSWIDTQYF.

The chain has TRBV5-4 and TRBJ2-7; 10 bases align to TRBD1. The CDR3 runs 15 residues. CDR1 is SGHNT, CDR2 YYREEE, per germline (reference sequence). The V and J ends lost 4 bases and 6 bases, in that order; junction bases with no gene match: 10. The CDR3 region has the DNA TGTGCCAGCAGCCTGAACCCGGGACAGGGGATCGAGCAGTACTTC. Amino acids: CASSLNPGQGIEQYF.

This chain links TRBV2 with TRBJ1-2, with no clear D. The length of the CDR3 is 14 residues. In germline, CDR1 is SNHLY, CDR2 FYNNEI. Trimming took off 2 bases at V and 2 bases at J, with 9 bases between the two ends. For the CDR3, the DNA is TGTGCCAGCAGTGAATCGGGCAGGAACTATGGCTACACCTTC. This codes for CASSESGRNYGYTF.

The J gene is TRBJ1-1, the V gene TRBV21-1; the table's D gene call, TRBD1, was not cross checked with the DNA. TRBV21-1 is termed a pseudogene. The CDR3 consists of 15 residues. The CDR3 loop reads CASSKEQGLNTEAFF. Written as DNA, the CDR3 is TGTGCCAGCAGCAAGGAACAGGGTCTGAACACTGAAGCTTTCTTT.

This chain links TRBV7-9 with TRBJ2-6, with unresolved D. The CDR3 is made up of 19 amino acids. CDR1 and CDR2 (germline): SEHNR, FQNEAQ (reference sequence). Trimming shortened V by 1 base and J by 0 bases, and 16 bases separated the two germline ends. CDR3 nucleotides: TGTGCCAGCAGCTTAGGATCCCCAGAGGTCGGCTCTGGGGCCAACGTCCTGACTTTC. Its translation is CASSLGSPEVGSGANVLTF.

This clone was observed a single time. The V call is TRBV6-5, the J call TRBJ2-7; 9 bases fit TRBD2. V dropped 5 bases and J dropped 2; count of bases not matched to a gene: 4. CDR1 is MNHEY and CDR2 is SVGAGI in the germline V gene. The CDR3 spans 14 residues. DNA of the CDR3: TGTGCCAGCAGTCCGCGGACTAGCGCCTACGAGCAGTACTTC. Protein sequence: CASSPRTSAYEQYF.

This chain joins TRBV10-3 and TRBJ1-1; 9 nucleotides line up with TRBD1. CDR3 length: 14 residues. CDR1 is ENHRY, CDR2 SYGVKD, per germline. Trimming cost V 2 bases and J 6 bases; bases outside gene matches: 4. Written as DNA, the CDR3 is TGTGCCATCAGTGAGGCAGGGACAGGGCCTGAAGCTTTCTTT. Residues: CAISEAGTGPEAFF.

In nucleotides, the CDR3 is TGTGCCAGCAGCCGACAGCCGAACACTGAAGCTTTCTTT. Protein product: CASSRQPNTEAFF. V gene TRBV6-6 combines with J gene TRBJ1-1; the D gene is possibly TRBD1 (5 bases). This CDR3 has 13 amino acids. V gave up 6 bases and J gave up 1 base, with 9 bases separating them. Per the germline V gene, CDR1 is MNHNY and CDR2 is SVGAGI (reference sequence).

This chain uses TRBV7-6 with TRBJ2-1, with 11 bases matching TRBD2. The J segment lost 9 bases and the V segment lost 3 bases, leaving 7 bases of the junction unmatched. Germline V gene data show CDR1 as SGHVS and CDR2 as FNYEAQ. The CDR3 covers 15 residues. The CDR3 reads CASSFLAGGPAEQFF. The CDR3 coding sequence is TGTGCCAGCAGCTTTTTAGCGGGAGGGCCGGCTGAGCAGTTCTTC.

This clone has just a few counts. The chain employs TRBV2 and TRBJ1-5; TRBD1 might be the D (5 bases). V dropped 3 bases and J dropped 4 bases, with 16 bases sitting between them. The CDR3 has 16 residues. Germline lookup yields CDR1 SNHLY and CDR2 FYNNEI. CDR3 coding DNA: TGTGCCAGCAGTGACCCCCGGGCTCAGGGAAATCAGCCCCAGCATTTT. Residues: CASSDPRAQGNQPQHF.

V is TRBV28 and J is TRBJ1-5, with D tentatively TRBD1 (5 bases). The CDR3 consists of 16 residues. The germline V and J ends were trimmed by 5 bases and 4 bases, with 18 bases remaining between them. The germline V gene has CDR1 MDHEN and CDR2 SYDVKM. In DNA form, the CDR3 reads TGTGCCAGCAGTCTCCTGACAGCCTCTAAAAATCAGCCCCAGCATTTT. The encoded protein is CASSLLTASKNQPQHF.

The chain joins TRBV5-6 to TRBJ1-1, with TRBD1 matching over 11 bases. The CDR3 is made up of 14 amino acids. The germline V gene encodes CDR1 SGHDT and CDR2 YYEEEE. V lost 4 bases to trimming and J lost 4 bases; unmatched junction nucleotides: 3. The CDR3 sequence: CASSLGTGGTEAFF. DNA of the CDR3: TGTGCCAGCAGCCTGGGGACAGGGGGCACTGAAGCTTTCTTT.